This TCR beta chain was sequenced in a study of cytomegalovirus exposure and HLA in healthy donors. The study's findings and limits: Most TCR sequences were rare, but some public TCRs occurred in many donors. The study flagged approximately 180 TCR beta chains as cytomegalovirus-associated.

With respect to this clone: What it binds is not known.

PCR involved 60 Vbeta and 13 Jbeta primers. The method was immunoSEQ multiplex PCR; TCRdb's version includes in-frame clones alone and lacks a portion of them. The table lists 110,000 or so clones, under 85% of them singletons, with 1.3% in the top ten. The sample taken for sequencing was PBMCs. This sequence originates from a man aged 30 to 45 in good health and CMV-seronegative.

CDR3 sequence (DNA): TGTGCCAGCTCAACCACGGACAGTAACACTGAAGCTTTCTTT. Its protein is CASSTTDSNTEAFF. The V call is TRBV18, the J call TRBJ1-1; D perhaps matches TRBD1 (6 bases). The CDR3 has 14 residues. CDR1 is KGHSH and CDR2 is LQKENI in the germline V gene. Trimming removed 5 bases from V and 2 bases from J, with 12 bases in between.